The 26 T cell receptor beta chains below come from one sample, sequenced in a study of cytomegalovirus exposure and HLA in healthy donors. PCR used 60 Vbeta primers and 13 Jbeta primers. Sequenced by immunoSEQ multiplex PCR; TCRdb stores in-frame clones only, minus some. The repertoire holds fewer than 110,000 clones, with roughly 76% as singletons. The sample consisted of PBMCs. The receptors were gathered from a man between 18 and 35 years old in good health and CMV-seronegative.

V and J are TRBV6-5 and TRBJ2-1; 10 bases fit TRBD2. The CDR3 sequence is 13 residues long. V trimming: 6 bases; J trimming: 9 bases; junction bases outside the gene matches: 5. The germline CDR1 and CDR2 sequences are MNHEY and SVGAGI. CDR3 coding DNA: TGTGCCAGCAGGAGCGGGGGGGCGGGTGAGCAGTTCTTC. Translating gives CASRSGGAGEQFF.

The J gene is TRBJ2-3, the V gene TRBV9; 11 bases align to TRBD2. Germline values: CDR1 SGDLS, CDR2 YYNGEE. The CDR3 length is 16 residues. V was pared by 0 bases and J by 3 bases, with 3 bases of the junction left unmatched. Here the CDR3 DNA reads TGTGCCAGCAGCGTAGACGCTAGCGGGGGGACAGATACGCAGTATTTT. Protein: CASSVDASGGTDTQYF.

This clone has only a few counts. V and J are TRBV2 and TRBJ2-6; no clear D. CDR1 SNHLY and CDR2 FYNNEI come from the germline V gene. V shed 5 bases and J shed 3 bases, with 5 bases lying between them. There are 13 residues in the CDR3. CDR3 residues: CASSRGGANVLTF. DNA for the CDR3: TGTGCCAGCAGTAGAGGTGGGGCCAACGTCCTGACTTTC. Full variable domain (missing parts from reference TRBV2 and TRBJ2-6): EPEVTQTPSHQVTQMGQEVILRCVPISNHLYFYWYRQILGQKVEFLVSFYNNEISEKSEIFDDQFSVERPDGSNFTLKIRSTKLEDSAMYFCASSRGGANVLTFGAGSRLTVL.

V and J are TRBV6-5 and TRBJ2-7; 12 bases are a match to TRBD1. The germline V gene encodes CDR1 MNHEY and CDR2 SVGAGI. The V and J ends lost 6 bases and 3 bases, in that order; junction bases with no gene match: 6. The CDR3 covers 15 residues. Here the CDR3 DNA reads TGTGCCAGCAGAACCGGGACAGGGGGCGTCTACGAGCAGTACTTC. Protein product: CASRTGTGGVYEQYF.

This chain joins TRBV11-2 and TRBJ1-2; 7 nucleotides line up with TRBD1. J gave up 8 bases and V 1 base, and 7 bases lay outside the gene matches. This CDR3 is 14 amino acids long. The germline CDR1 and CDR2 sequences are SGHAT and FQNNGV. The CDR3 DNA reads as TGTGCCAGCAGCTTAGCCGGACAGGTGGGGGGCTACACCTTC. Amino acid sequence: CASSLAGQVGGYTF.

About this clone: A junction end diverges from the germline sequence, so it may reflect a read error. DNA for the CDR3: TGTGTCAGCGGTGAAGACAGCCCCGAAGATAATTCACCCCTCCACTTT. Its protein product is CVSGEDSPEDNSPLHF. The rearrangement uses TRBV25-1 and TRBJ1-6; D is possibly TRBD1 (5 bases). Per the germline V gene, CDR1 is MGHDK and CDR2 is SYGVNS. The CDR3 is 16 residues long. Full variable domain (outside the CDR3, taken from reference TRBV25-1 and TRBJ1-6): EADIYQTPRYLVIGTGKKITLECSQTMGHDKMYWYQQDPGMELHLIHYSYGVNSTEKGDLSSESTVSRIRTEHFPLTLESARPSHTSQYLCVSGEDSPEDNSPLHFGNGTRLTVT.

V and J are TRBV5-6 and TRBJ2-5, with D perhaps TRBD2 (6 bases). The DNA end lines up better with TRBJ2-7; the J call may be wrong. This CDR3 is built from 13 residues. Germline values: CDR1 SGHDT, CDR2 YYEEEE. CDR3 DNA sequence: TGTGCCAGCAGCCGGGACTTCTCCTACGAGCAGTACTTC. Translated: CASSRDFSYEQYF.

The rearrangement uses TRBV7-2 and TRBJ2-3; TRBD1 aligns across 8 bases. CDR1 is SGHTA, CDR2 FQGNSA, per germline. The CDR3 loop spans 14 amino acids. V shed 5 bases and J 6 bases; nucleotides not matched to a gene: 7. The CDR3 sequence is CASSATGAGDTQYF. DNA for the CDR3: TGTGCCAGCAGCGCGACAGGGGCCGGGGATACGCAGTATTTT.

This sequence joins TRBV4-3 and TRBJ2-1, with TRBD2 identical over 7 bases. With 0 bases clipped from V and 7 bases from J, the junction kept 9 bases outside the gene matches. Germline V lookup: CDR1 LGHNA, CDR2 YSLEER. The CDR3 consists of 16 residues. The CDR3 region is CASSQDSGGSYNEQFF. The CDR3 DNA reads as TGCGCCAGCAGCCAAGATTCCGGGGGGTCGTATAATGAGCAGTTCTTC.

As regards this clone: A read error may account for a junction end that differs from germline. J is TRBJ2-3 and V is TRBV27; TRBD2 aligns across 8 bases. The CDR3 loop spans 15 amino acids. Germline V gives CDR1 MNHEY, CDR2 SMNVEV (reference sequence). This CDR3 is CASSLGTSEADTRYF. CDR3 nucleotides: TGTGCCAGCAGTCTAGGGACTAGTGAGGCAGATACGCGGTATTTT.

The V call is TRBV21-1, the J call TRBJ1-1; the D call of TRBD1 is as the table states it, not checked on the DNA. TRBV21-1 has pseudogene status. The CDR3 is 14 residues long. Here the CDR3 DNA reads TGTGCCAGCTCACCGGGACAGGGAAACACTGAAGCTTTCTTT. Protein sequence: CASSPGQGNTEAFF.

This clone was seen more than once but under ten times. The chain joins TRBV7-9 to TRBJ1-6; no clear D gene. Per the germline V gene, CDR1 is SEHNR and CDR2 is FQNEAQ (reference sequence). Trimming removed 5 bases from V and 3 bases from J, with 20 bases in between. The CDR3 extends over 18 amino acids. CDR3 protein: CASSPLLGLQIYNSPLHF. CDR3 in DNA: TGTGCCAGCAGCCCACTACTCGGACTGCAGATCTATAATTCACCCCTCCACTTT.

The chain combines TRBV5-1 with TRBJ1-4; D perhaps matches TRBD1 (5 bases). The CDR3 contains 16 residues. CDR1 is SGHRS and CDR2 is YFSETQ in the germline V gene. V lost 1 base and J lost 8, with 18 bases in between. The CDR3 region has the DNA TGCGCCAGCAGCTTGATGGGGCCCTTGGATCGAGAAAAACTGTTTTTT. It is translated as CASSLMGPLDREKLFF.

V is TRBV5-6 and J is TRBJ1-2, with TRBD1 matching over 8 bases. CDR1 and CDR2 (germline): SGHDT, YYEEEE. The CDR3 loop spans 13 amino acids. Unmatched junction bases numbered 7, after V lost 4 bases and J lost 8 bases. As DNA, the CDR3 is TGTGCCAGCAGCCCAGGGGGCCGGGCAGGCTACACCTTC. This codes for CASSPGGRAGYTF. Full variable domain (remainder filled in from reference TRBV5-6 and TRBJ1-2): DAGVTQSPTHLIKTRGQQVTLRCSPKSGHDTVSWYQQALGQGPQFIFQYYEEEERQRGNFPDRFSGHQFPNYSSELNVNALLLGDSALYLCASSPGGRAGYTFGSGTRLTVV.

Comments on this clone: Germline and junction disagree at one end, which may indicate a read error. The chain has TRBV6-5 and TRBJ2-7; tentatively, D is TRBD1 (6 bases). Germline CDR1 and CDR2: MNHEY and SVGAGI. The CDR3 covers 15 residues. CDR3 sequence reads: CASNYFGTPTYEQYF. CDR3 nucleotides: TGTGCCAGCAATTACTTTGGGACACCCACCTACGAGCAGTACTTC.

The J gene is TRBJ2-1, the V gene TRBV25-1; 11 bases are a match to TRBD2. Germline CDR1 reads MGHDK; CDR2 reads SYGVNS. V lost 3 bases and J lost 8; bases outside the gene matches: 9. This CDR3 has 16 amino acids. As DNA, the CDR3 is TGTGCCAGCAGTGACCCTAGACTAGCGGGGTGGGATGAGCAGTTCTTC. Translated: CASSDPRLAGWDEQFF.

The table lists this clone with a count of one. V usage is TRBV28 and J usage is TRBJ2-3; TRBD1 matches 7 bases. The V gene end was trimmed by 8 bases and the J gene end by 6 bases; junction bases not matched to a gene: 14. This CDR3 has 15 residues. Germline-derived CDR1 and CDR2 are MDHEN and SYDVKM. The CDR3 DNA reads TGTGCCAGCTCGAACATCAAAGGGGGCATGGATACGCAGTATTTT. Translating it yields CASSNIKGGMDTQYF.

Worth noting for this clone: One end of the junction fails to match germline, which may point to a read error. Different DNA sequences within this sample yield the same CDR3. The genes are TRBV28 and TRBJ2-7; unclear D gene. The CDR3 covers 11 residues. The germline CDR1 and CDR2 sequences are MDHEN and SYDVKM. CDR3 bases: TGTGCTAGCAGTGCACAATACGAGCAGTACTTC. Residues: CASSAQYEQYF.

This clone has only one observation. The V call is TRBV7-8, the J call TRBJ2-5, with 8 bases fitting TRBD2. CDR1 SGHVS and CDR2 FQNEAQ come from the germline V gene. The CDR3 runs 17 residues. Trimming at V came to 5 bases and at J to 2 bases, leaving 13 bases not matched to a gene. Written as DNA, the CDR3 is TGTGCCAGCAGCCCGAGTGGCGGACTAGCAGATCAAGAGACCCAGTACTTC. It codes for CASSPSGGLADQETQYF.

V gene TRBV7-9 combines with J gene TRBJ2-1, with TRBD2 identical over 12 bases. Germline CDR1 is SEHNR and CDR2 is FQNEAQ (reference sequence). The CDR3 length is 14 residues. The ends lost 6 bases at V and 4 bases at J; junction bases unmatched: 1. As DNA, the CDR3 is TGTGCCAGCAGGGGGACTAGCGGGTACAATGAGCAGTTCTTC. Protein: CASRGTSGYNEQFF.

The V and J genes are TRBV13 and TRBJ1-1, with D possibly matching TRBD1 (5 bases). V was clipped by 8 bases and J by 0 bases, with 16 bases between them. CDR1 and CDR2 from the germline V gene are PRHDT and FYEKMQ (reference sequence). This CDR3 has 15 amino acids. The CDR3 DNA follows: TGTGCCAGCCGGCAGGGTGAGACATTGAACACTGAAGCTTTCTTT. Its protein product is CASRQGETLNTEAFF.

The J gene is TRBJ1-2, the V gene TRBV7-8, with D unclear. The germline V gene has CDR1 SGHVS and CDR2 FQNEAQ. Trimming removed 5 bases at V and 8 bases at J, with 15 bases between. This CDR3 is 13 amino acids long. The chain's CDR3 is CASSPPSREGYTF. CDR3 sequence (DNA): TGTGCCAGCAGCCCACCGTCCCGGGAGGGCTACACCTTC.

V usage is TRBV11-2 and J usage is TRBJ2-7; 10 bases are a match to TRBD2. V dropped 6 bases and J dropped 4; count of bases not matched to a gene: 6. Germline V CDR1 and CDR2: SGHAT, FQNNGV. CDR3 length: 14 residues. The CDR3 DNA reads as TGTGCCAGCAGAGGAGCGGGGGGGCTGTACGAGCAGTACTTC. This encodes CASRGAGGLYEQYF.

J is TRBJ2-3 and V is TRBV9, with 7 bases that match TRBD2. The J segment lost 4 bases and the V segment lost 5 bases, leaving 7 bases of the junction unmatched. Germline CDR1 and CDR2: SGDLS and YYNGEE. This CDR3 contains 14 residues. CDR3 sequence (DNA): TGTGCCAGCAGTGAGCGGGGCATGGCAGATACGCAGTATTTT. Translation: CASSERGMADTQYF.

With regard to this clone: A read error may produce the germline difference seen at one junction end. This sequence joins TRBV9 and TRBJ1-2; D not certain. The length of the CDR3 is 15 residues. Germline CDR1 is SGDLS and CDR2 is YYNGEE. CDR3 sequence: CASSPTGGANYGYPF. The CDR3 coding sequence is TGTGCCAGCAGCCCCACGGGAGGAGCTAACTATGGCTACCCCTTC.

The chain uses TRBV2 and TRBJ1-1, with unresolved D. The CDR3 covers 14 residues. The germline V gene encodes CDR1 SNHLY and CDR2 FYNNEI. V was cut by 2 bases and J by 2 bases, with 9 bases left in between. In DNA, the CDR3 is TGTGCCAGCAGTGAACATACATACAACACTGAAGCTTTCTTT. This encodes CASSEHTYNTEAFF.